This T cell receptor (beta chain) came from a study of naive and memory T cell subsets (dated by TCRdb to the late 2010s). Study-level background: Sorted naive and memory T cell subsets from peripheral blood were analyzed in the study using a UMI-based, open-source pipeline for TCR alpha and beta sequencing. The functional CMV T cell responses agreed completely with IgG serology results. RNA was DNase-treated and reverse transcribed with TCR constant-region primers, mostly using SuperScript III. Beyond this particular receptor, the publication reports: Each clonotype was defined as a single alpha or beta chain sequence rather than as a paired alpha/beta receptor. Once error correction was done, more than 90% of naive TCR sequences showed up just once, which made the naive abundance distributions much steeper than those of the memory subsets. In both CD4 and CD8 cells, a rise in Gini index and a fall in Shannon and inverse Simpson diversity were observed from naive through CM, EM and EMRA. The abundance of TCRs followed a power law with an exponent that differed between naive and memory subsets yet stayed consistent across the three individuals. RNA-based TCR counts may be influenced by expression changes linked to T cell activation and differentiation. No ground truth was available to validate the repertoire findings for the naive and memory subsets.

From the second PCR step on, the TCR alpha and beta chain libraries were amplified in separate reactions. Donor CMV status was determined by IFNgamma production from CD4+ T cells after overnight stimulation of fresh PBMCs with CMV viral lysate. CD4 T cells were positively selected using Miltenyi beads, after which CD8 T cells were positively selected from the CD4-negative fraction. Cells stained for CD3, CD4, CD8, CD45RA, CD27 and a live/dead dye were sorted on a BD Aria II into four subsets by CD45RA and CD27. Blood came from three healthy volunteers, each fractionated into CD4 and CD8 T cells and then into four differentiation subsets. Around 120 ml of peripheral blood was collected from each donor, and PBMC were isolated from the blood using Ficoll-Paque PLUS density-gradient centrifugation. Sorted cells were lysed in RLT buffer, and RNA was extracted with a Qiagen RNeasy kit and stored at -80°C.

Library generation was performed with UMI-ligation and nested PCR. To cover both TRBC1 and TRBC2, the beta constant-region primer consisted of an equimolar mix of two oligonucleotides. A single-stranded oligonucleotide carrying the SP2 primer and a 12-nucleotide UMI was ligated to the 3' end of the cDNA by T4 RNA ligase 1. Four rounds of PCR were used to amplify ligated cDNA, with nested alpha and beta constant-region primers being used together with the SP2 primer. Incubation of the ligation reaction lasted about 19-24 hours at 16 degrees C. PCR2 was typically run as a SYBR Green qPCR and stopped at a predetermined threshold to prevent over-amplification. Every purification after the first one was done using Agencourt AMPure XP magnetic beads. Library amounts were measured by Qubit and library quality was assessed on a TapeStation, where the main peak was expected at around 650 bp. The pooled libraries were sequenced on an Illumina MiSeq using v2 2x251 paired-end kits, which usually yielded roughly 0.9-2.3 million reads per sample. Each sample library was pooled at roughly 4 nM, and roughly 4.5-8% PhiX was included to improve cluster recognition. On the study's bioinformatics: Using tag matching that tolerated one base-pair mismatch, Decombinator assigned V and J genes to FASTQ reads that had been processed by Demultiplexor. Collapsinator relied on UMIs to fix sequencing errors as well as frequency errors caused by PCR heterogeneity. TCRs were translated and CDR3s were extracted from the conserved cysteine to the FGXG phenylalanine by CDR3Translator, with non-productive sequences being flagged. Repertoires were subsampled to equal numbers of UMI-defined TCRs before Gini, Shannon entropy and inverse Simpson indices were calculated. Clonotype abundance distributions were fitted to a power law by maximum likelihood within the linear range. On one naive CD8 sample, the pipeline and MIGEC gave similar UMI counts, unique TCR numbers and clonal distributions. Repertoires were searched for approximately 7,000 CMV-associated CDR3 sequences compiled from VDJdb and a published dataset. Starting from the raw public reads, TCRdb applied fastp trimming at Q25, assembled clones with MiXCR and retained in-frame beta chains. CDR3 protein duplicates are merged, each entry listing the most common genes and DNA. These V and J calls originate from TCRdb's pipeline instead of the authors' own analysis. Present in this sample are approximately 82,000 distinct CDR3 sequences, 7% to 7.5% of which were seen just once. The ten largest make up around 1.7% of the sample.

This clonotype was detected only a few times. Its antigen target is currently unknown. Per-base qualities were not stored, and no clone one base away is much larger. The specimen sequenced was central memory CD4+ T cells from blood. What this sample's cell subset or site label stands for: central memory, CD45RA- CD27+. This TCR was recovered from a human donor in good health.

The CDR3: CASSPGTGKYNEQFF. The DNA sequence follows: TGTGCCAGCAGCCCCGGGACAGGAAAGTACAATGAGCAGTTCTTC. The rearranged segments are TRBV12-3 or TRBV12-4 and TRBJ2-1, with 8 middle bases fitting TRBD1. Unmatched junction bases come to 8, with V trimmed by 6 bases and J by 4 bases. The CDR3 starts with the cysteine, ends with the phenylalanine, and has 15 residues. Only the CDR3 region is kept as DNA, spanning 45 bases read in frame from base 1.